The 23 T cell receptor beta chains presented below share a single source sample, sequenced in a study of post-analysis software for immune sequencing data. Unique molecular identifiers were carried by the TCR beta cDNA libraries. TCRdb analysed the PCR reads with MiXCR anew, one entry per CDR3 protein. The sample contains 350,000 to 500,000 distinct CDR3 sequences, less than 40% of which appear only once. Their antigens are not known. Study-wide points: Roughly five TRBV segments appeared more often in patients than in controls, and TRBV5-6, TRBV5-1 and TRBV20-1 were among these.

The sequenced sample was blood. All receptors come from a girl under 10 years old with multiple sclerosis.

V gene TRBV4-1 combines with J gene TRBJ2-5; tentatively, D is TRBD1 (5 bases). The J call may be wrong; the DNA end is better matched by TRBJ2-7. The CDR3 runs to 15 residues. Germline assignment: CDR1 MGHRA and CDR2 YSYEKL. CDR3 sequence: CASSQAGAGFYEQYF. As DNA, the CDR3 is TGCGCCAGCAGCCAAGCTGGGGCAGGATTCTACGAGCAGTACTTC.

The V call is TRBV4-3, the J call TRBJ2-3; D is perhaps TRBD2 (5 bases). Per the germline V gene, CDR1 is LGHNA and CDR2 is YSLEER. The germline V and J ends were trimmed by 1 base and 3 bases, with 11 bases remaining between them. The CDR3 is made up of 15 amino acids. The DNA of the CDR3 is TGCGCCAGCAGCCAAGTTACTAGTATTACAGATACGCAGTATTTT. It is translated as CASSQVTSITDTQYF.

This clonotype has only a few counts. The CDR3 sequence is CASSPRTSWAVEQYF. DNA for the CDR3: TGTGCCAGCAGTCCAAGGACTAGTTGGGCGGTCGAGCAGTACTTC. The chain carries TRBV6-2 or TRBV6-3 and TRBJ2-7; 7 bases match TRBD2. The CDR3 extends over 15 amino acids. Per germline, CDR1 MNHEY and CDR2 SVGEGT. J gave up 6 bases and V 5 bases, and 13 bases lay outside the gene matches.

CDR3 bases: TGTGCCAGCAGCGGGGGGACGCTCGGGGAGCTGTTTTTT. Encoded protein: CASSGGTLGELFF. V and J are TRBV7-2 and TRBJ2-2; tentatively, D is TRBD2 (6 bases). CDR3 length: 13 residues. Germline CDR1 SGHTA, CDR2 FQGNSA. The germline V and J ends were trimmed by 5 bases and 7 bases, with 11 bases remaining between them. The full variable domain, its missing parts supplied by reference TRBV7-2 and TRBJ2-2, is GAGVSQSPSNKVTEKGKDVELRCDPISGHTALYWYRQSLGQGLEFLIYFQGNSAPDKSGLPSDRFSAERTGGSVSTLTIQRTQQEDSAVYLCASSGGTLGELFFGEGSRLTVL.

CDR3 sequence reads: CASSQTERVSGSGIDTQYF. The CDR3 DNA reads as TGCGCCAGCAGCCAAACAGAAAGGGTTAGCGGGAGTGGAATAGATACGCAGTATTTT. The V call is TRBV4-1, the J call TRBJ2-3; 9 bases agree with TRBD2. J gave up 5 bases and V 2 bases, and 17 bases lay outside the gene matches. From germline, CDR1 is MGHRA and CDR2 YSYEKL. The CDR3 extends over 19 amino acids.

This clonotype has just a few counts. The chain employs TRBV7-6 and TRBJ1-6; the match to TRBD1 covers 7 bases. This CDR3 has 17 residues. V dropped 5 bases and J dropped 9; count of bases not matched to a gene: 16. CDR1 and CDR2 (germline): SGHVS, FNYEAQ. CDR3 nucleotide sequence: TGTGCCAGCAGCCGAGACATACTGCAGGGGGATGTTTCACCCCTCCACTTT. Translation: CASSRDILQGDVSPLHF.

In its sample, this clonotype was seen a few times. This chain connects TRBV27 to TRBJ2-4; no firm D call. The last part of the DNA fits TRBJ2-7 better; the J call may be wrong. Germline V gives CDR1 MNHEY, CDR2 SMNVEV (reference sequence). This CDR3 has 14 residues. The CDR3 sequence: CASSISDGAYEQYF. CDR3 sequence (DNA): TGTGCCAGCAGCATATCTGACGGTGCCTACGAGCAGTACTTC.

The chain uses TRBV15 and TRBJ2-3, with unresolved D. V shed 0 bases and J shed 0 bases, with 10 bases lying between them. The CDR3 covers 16 residues. Germline CDR1 and CDR2: LNHNV and YYDKDF (reference sequence). Here the CDR3 reads CATSRDRGRSTDTQYF. In DNA, the CDR3 is TGTGCCACCAGCAGAGATCGCGGTCGGAGCACAGATACGCAGTATTTT.

This clonotype occurred a few times. This chain connects TRBV2 to TRBJ2-5, with D unclear. The V end lost 3 bases, the J end lost 4 bases, and 18 bases lay between the germline ends. Germline CDR1 SNHLY, CDR2 FYNNEI. The length of the CDR3 is 16 residues. CDR3 region: CASSDWYSVIRETQYF. The CDR3, as DNA: TGTGCCAGCAGTGACTGGTACAGCGTTATTAGAGAGACCCAGTACTTC.

This clonotype has a handful of counts. The chain links TRBV6-1 to TRBJ2-1; 9 nucleotides match TRBD1. This CDR3 has 15 residues. J lost 8 bases, V lost 6 bases, and 11 bases had no gene match. Germline V gene sequence: CDR1 MNHNS, CDR2 SASEGT. CDR3 sequence reads: CASSPGQGFFDEQFF. Written as DNA, the CDR3 is TGTGCCAGCAGCCCGGGACAGGGCTTTTTTGATGAGCAGTTCTTC.

This clonotype was detected a few times. This chain uses TRBV7-2 with TRBJ2-1, with 9 bases identical to TRBD2. The CDR3 totals 16 residues. Germline V gives CDR1 SGHTA, CDR2 FQGNSA. J lost 9 bases, V lost 1 base, and 10 bases had no gene match. CDR3 residues: CASSLVASGGTGEQFF. CDR3 nucleotides: TGTGCCAGCAGCTTAGTTGCCAGCGGGGGGACGGGTGAGCAGTTCTTC.

The CDR3: CASSLMAGTYQETQYF. DNA of the CDR3: TGTGCCAGCAGTTTAATGGCGGGAACGTACCAAGAGACCCAGTACTTC. The V call is TRBV28, the J call TRBJ2-5, with D maybe TRBD2 (6 bases). Germline V gene data show CDR1 as MDHEN and CDR2 as SYDVKM. Between the trimmed V and J ends, which lost 2 bases and 0 bases, there was a span of 13 bases. The CDR3 contains 16 residues. The entire variable domain, with the rest obtained from reference TRBV28 and TRBJ2-5, is as follows: DVKVTQSSRYLVKRTGEKVFLECVQDMDHENMFWYRQDPGLGLRLIYFSYDVKMKEKGDIPEGYSVSREKKERFSLILESASTNQTSMYLCASSLMAGTYQETQYFGPGTRLLVL.

In this sample, this clonotype turned up many times. J is TRBJ2-3 and V is TRBV5-1; 7 bases align to TRBD2. CDR1 and CDR2 from the germline V gene are SGHRS and YFSETQ. The CDR3 is 15 residues long. V lost 0 bases, J lost 5 bases, and 6 bases stayed unmatched. Here the CDR3 reads CASSLVMGEGDTQYF. CDR3 nucleotide sequence: TGCGCCAGCAGCTTGGTGATGGGGGAGGGAGATACGCAGTATTTT.

The chain is built from TRBV12-3 or TRBV12-4 and TRBJ2-7, with 10 bases aligning to TRBD2. CDR3 length equals 15 residues. J gave up 0 bases and V 5 bases, and 4 bases lay outside the gene matches. The CDR3, as DNA: TGTGCCAGCAGTGTCGGACTAGCGGACTCCTACGAGCAGTACTTC. It codes for CASSVGLADSYEQYF.

The CDR3 DNA follows: TGTGCCAGCAGGTCATTTTGGGTCGGGGACACTGAAGCTTTCTTT. This gives the protein CASRSFWVGDTEAFF. The chain links TRBV6-6 to TRBJ1-1; D ambiguous. V shed 6 bases and J shed 3 bases, with 17 bases lying between them. CDR1 MNHNY and CDR2 SVGAGI come from the germline V gene (reference sequence). The CDR3 consists of 15 residues.

This clonotype was counted between two and nine times. The genes are TRBV20-1 and TRBJ2-1; D is perhaps TRBD1 (6 bases). The CDR3 covers 15 residues. Germline CDR1 DFQATT, CDR2 SNEGSKA (reference sequence). The V gene lost 3 bases and the J gene lost 4 bases, with 16 bases spanning the gap. The CDR3 DNA reads TGCAGTGCTAGCGGGCCCGGGACATCGTACAATGAGCAGTTCTTC. It yields the protein CSASGPGTSYNEQFF.

V usage is TRBV10-3 and J usage is TRBJ2-5, with D possibly TRBD1 on 5 matching bases. The end of the DNA fits TRBJ2-7 better, so the J call may be wrong. Germline V gives CDR1 ENHRY, CDR2 SYGVKD. The CDR3 covers 14 residues. CDR3 protein: CAIASKTQGAEQYF. The CDR3 DNA reads TGTGCCATCGCATCAAAGACTCAGGGCGCCGAGCAGTACTTC.

The rearrangement links TRBV27 to TRBJ2-5, with 8 bases lining up with TRBD2. The CDR3 runs to 14 residues. CDR1 and CDR2 from the germline V gene are MNHEY and SMNVEV (reference sequence). The trim removed 3 bases at V and 11 bases at J, leaving 11 bases unmatched. CDR3 coding DNA: TGTGCCAGCAGTTTCAGGACTAGCCGCAATGAGCAGTACTTC. This gives the protein CASSFRTSRNEQYF.

The chain couples TRBV6-6 to TRBJ1-1, with TRBD1 matching 10 bases. The CDR3 runs 16 residues. Losses at the gene ends were 7 bases for V and 0 bases for J; bases not matched to a gene: 8. CDR1 MNHNY and CDR2 SVGAGI come from the germline V gene (reference sequence). The CDR3 sequence: CASISRQGAMNTEAFF. CDR3 in DNA: TGTGCCAGCATTTCTAGACAGGGGGCAATGAACACTGAAGCTTTCTTT.

This clonotype was counted only a few times. The genes are TRBV12-3 or TRBV12-4 and TRBJ1-2; 10 bases are a match to TRBD1. V shed 10 bases and J 8 bases; nucleotides not matched to a gene: 7. The CDR3 length is 12 residues. The CDR3 loop is CATAGTGDGYTF. The DNA for the CDR3 is TGTGCCACCGCCGGGACAGGGGACGGCTACACCTTC.

The V gene is TRBV29-1, the J gene TRBJ1-2, with 8 bases identical to TRBD1. The V segment lost 6 bases and the J segment 7 bases; nucleotides outside the gene matches: 7. This CDR3 has 12 amino acids. The germline V gene encodes CDR1 SQVTM and CDR2 ANQGSEA. CDR3 protein: CSVGGQGGGYTF. CDR3 sequence (DNA): TGCAGCGTAGGTGGACAGGGCGGTGGCTACACCTTC.

This sequence joins TRBV2 and TRBJ2-7, with D unclear. CDR3 length: 11 residues. Trimming shortened V by 8 bases and J by 6 bases, and 11 bases separated the two germline ends. Germline assignment: CDR1 SNHLY and CDR2 FYNNEI. This CDR3 reads CASVVYLEQYF. Written as DNA, the CDR3 is TGTGCCAGCGTGGTGTATCTCGAGCAGTACTTC.

The chain recombines TRBV7-2 with TRBJ1-1; a possible D gene is TRBD1 (6 bases). The CDR3 is made up of 14 amino acids. Germline CDR1 is SGHTA and CDR2 is FQGNSA. Trimming took 3 bases from V and 3 from J, leaving 11 bases between them. The CDR3 DNA reads TGTGCCAGCAGCTTCCGGGCAGGGGACACTGAAGCTTTCTTT. It specifies CASSFRAGDTEAFF.